This T cell receptor (beta chain) was found in a study of blood T cells in healthy people across ages. Study-level information: There was about one barcoded beta molecule captured by template switching per two T cells. Findings and caveats of the study: Naive T cell percentage showed a strong correlation with TCR beta diversity. Because sorting was not performed, PBMCs prevented conclusive naive versus antigen-experienced comparison.

Worth noting for this clonotype: Its antigen remains unidentified. Mismatch with germline at one junction end may stem from a read error.

Germline V lookup: CDR1 LGHDT, CDR2 YNNKEL (reference sequence). The CDR3 extends over 18 amino acids. Total RNA, at least 5 micrograms per sample, came from PBMCs. The second PCR ran about 6 to 11 cycles with a sample-barcoded 5' primer and J-beta primers. One entry per CDR3 protein, called by TCRdb with MiXCR from the 5' RACE reads. The repertoire holds about 1.6 million distinct CDR3 sequences, with about 31% as singletons. Sequencing was done on a sample of blood. The source of this sequence is a woman aged 30 to 39 in good health. The chain recombines TRBV3-1 with TRBJ2-6; 7 nucleotides line up with TRBD1. CDR3: CASSQEHRGGTGANALTF. The CDR3 region has the DNA TGTGCCAGCAGCCAAGAACACAGGGGTGGTACTGGGGCCAACGCCCTGACTTTC.